This T cell receptor (beta chain) was identified during a study of T cells in Graves' hyperthyroidism and ophthalmopathy. The wider study: Peripheral blood was secured at the point of initial diagnosis, before any treatment. Study observations and caveats: Most clonotypes expanded in the thyroid (above 0.001) were also present in blood.

The CDR3 is made up of 14 amino acids. Germline loops: CDR1 GTSNPN, CDR2 SVGIG (reference sequence). Losses at the gene ends were 4 bases for V and 6 bases for J; bases not matched to a gene: 8. Using around 10 ml of fresh peripheral blood, PBMCs were prepared. Amplified TCR beta CDR3 regions came from RNA transcripts. The TCR CDR3 first-round RT-PCR relied on the HTBI primer set. TCRdb processed the multiplex PCR reads anew with MiXCR; each CDR3 protein has one entry. Of 600,000 or so distinct CDR3 sequences in the sample, around 15% are singletons; the top ten hold 3.8%. This clonotype occurred many times. What it binds is unknown.

The chain couples TRBV30 to TRBJ2-7; 11 positions match TRBD2. This clonotype originated in a woman between 25 and 40 years old with Graves' hyperthyroidism. Sample: blood. CDR3 nucleotides: TGTGCCTGGAAGCAATCTAGCGGGAGGATCGAGCAGTACTTC. Amino acid sequence: CAWKQSSGRIEQYF.